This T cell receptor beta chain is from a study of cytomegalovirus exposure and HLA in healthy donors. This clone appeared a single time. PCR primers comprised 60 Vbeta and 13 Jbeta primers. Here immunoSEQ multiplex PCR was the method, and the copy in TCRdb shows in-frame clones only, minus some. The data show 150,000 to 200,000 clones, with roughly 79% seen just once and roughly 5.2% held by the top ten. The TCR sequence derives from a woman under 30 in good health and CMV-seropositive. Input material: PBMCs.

In nucleotides, the CDR3 is TGTGCCAGCAGTTTCGACAGGGGCCGCTACGAGCAGTACTTC. Translating gives CASSFDRGRYEQYF. The chain joins TRBV28 to TRBJ2-7; 8 positions match TRBD1. Losses at the gene ends were 3 bases for V and 3 bases for J; bases not matched to a gene: 4. The CDR3 has 14 residues. CDR1 MDHEN and CDR2 SYDVKM come from the germline V gene.